This T cell receptor beta chain stems from a study of OX40 agonist ivuxolimab in advanced cancers. Looking at the study overall: Ivuxolimab was an agonistic, fully human IgG2 monoclonal antibody directed against OX40 (CD134), a costimulatory receptor. Intravenous ivuxolimab was administered to patients every 2 weeks at six dose levels: 0.01, 0.1, 0.3, 1.5, 3 and 10 mg/kg. Among the approximately 54 dose-escalation patients, 19 had hepatocellular carcinoma, 15 or so melanoma, 9 renal cell carcinoma and 9 head and neck cancer. In the dose-escalation cohort, around four fifths of patients were male, and the mean age was approximately 55 years, with a range of 23 to 79. Prior anti-PD-1, anti-PD-L1 or anti-CTLA-4 therapy was permitted, and 40% to 50% of dose-escalation patients had received checkpoint inhibitors. Partial responses were achieved by three dose-escalation patients, of whom one had hepatocellular carcinoma and two had cutaneous melanoma. The point of sequencing TCRbeta in the periphery was to test whether ivuxolimab changed TCR sequence diversity and drove clonal T-cell expansion. The paper describes the monotherapy dose-escalation part (N of about 47 patients) of the phase I trial of ivuxolimab. Results the study describes overall, beyond this receptor: After ivuxolimab, CD8+ T cells had more expanded clones than CD4+ T cells on average. Clonal expansion of both CD4+ and CD8+ blood T cells was observed from baseline to week 6 at doses 0.1 to 3.0 mg/kg. Low levels of normalized T-cell clonal expansion were also seen in some nonresponding patients. In partial responders in the 0.1-3.0 mg/kg groups, normalized peripheral clonal expansion was found to be among the lowest, especially among CD8+ T cells. The antigen specificity of the peripheral T cells that underwent clonal expansion was not determined.

The trial excluded patients who had a history of autoimmune disease or who were on systemic immunosuppression. In every dose cohort, peripheral blood was drawn for TCR sequencing at baseline, cycle 4 day 1, and cycle 7 day 1. The samples were taken from a phase I, first-in-human, multicenter, open-label dose-escalation trial of ivuxolimab. Adults with locally advanced or metastatic melanoma, renal cell carcinoma, hepatocellular carcinoma or head and neck squamous cell carcinoma were enrolled in the trial. Before TCR sequencing, CD4+ T cells and CD8+ T cells were sorted from peripheral blood as separate populations. CDR1 LNHDA and CDR2 SQIVND were looked up in the germline V gene (reference sequence). V is pared back by 3 bases and J by 5 bases, with 13 bases lying between the germline termini. The CDR3 runs 14 amino acids, cysteine and phenylalanine included. CDR3 DNA is the only sequence kept; it has 42 bases, read in frame from the first base.

Details on this clone: Its antigen is still unknown. Base qualities are not at hand, and no much larger clone is one base apart.

To sequence the TCRbeta CDR3 region, genomic DNA was isolated from the sorted cells. TCRbeta CDR3 regions were sequenced using the immunoSEQ Assay. In TCRdb, the immuneACCESS table is reduced to in-frame sequences with V and J assigned. These tables do not hold every clone; where another copy was compared, an unresolved V gene accounts for under half, and the others remain unexplained. The sample records some 18,000 clones, about 86% of which are singletons. The ten largest make up more than 9.5% of the sample. The clonotype comes from an adult with an advanced solid tumor such as melanoma, head and neck, liver or kidney cancer. The rearrangement joined TRBV19 to TRBJ1-2, with a tentative D gene TRBD1 over 6 matching bases. The sample in question was CD4+ or CD8+ T cells sorted from blood, obtained in a trial of the OX40 agonist ivuxolimab. The CDR3 region reads CASSIAGGGYGYTF. The bases read TGTGCCAGTAGTATCGCTGGAGGGGGGTATGGCTACACCTTC.